These T cell receptor beta chains were read from a single sample in a study of OX40 agonist ivuxolimab in advanced cancers. Method: immunoSEQ multiplex PCR; TCRdb's copy keeps in-frame clones and lacks some. Seen here are around 58,000 clones, roughly 86% observed once, and the top ten hold roughly 13%. Sequenced here: CD4+ or CD8+ T cells sorted from blood, sampled in a trial of the OX40 agonist ivuxolimab. Receptors originate from an adult with an advanced solid tumor such as melanoma, head and neck, liver or kidney cancer. Both conserved end residues are part of each CDR3. Fields, in order: V gene, clone size, D gene, J gene, CDR3 protein, CDR3 DNA. D genes are given only for firm matches. The listing skips clone size in some rows; elsewhere it reads once, few, many or a size class.

TRBV6-6,.,.,TRBJ2-2,CASSYEGGTGELFF,TGTGCCAGCAGTTACGAGGGGGGGACCGGGGAGCTGTTTTTT
TRBV9,.,.,TRBJ1-1,CASSVDDNTEAFF,TGTGCCAGCAGCGTAGATGACAACACTGAAGCTTTCTTT
TRBV7-3,.,TRBD2,TRBJ2-7,CASREAGGGSYEQYF,TGTGCCAGCAGGGAGGCGGGAGGTGGTTCGTACGAGCAGTACTTC
TRBV7-9,.,.,TRBJ1-1,CASSLLKKDNTEAFF,TGTGCCAGCAGCTTATTAAAGAAGGACAACACTGAAGCTTTCTTT
TRBV7-2,.,.,TRBJ1-3,CASSLMPGNTIYF,TGTGCCAGCAGTCTAATGCCTGGAAACACCATATATTTT
TRBV19,.,TRBD1,TRBJ2-7,CASRPGQSYEQYF,TGTGCCAGTAGACCGGGACAGTCCTACGAGCAGTACTTC
TRBV18,.,.,TRBJ2-1,CASSPPDKYNEQFF,TGTGCCAGCTCACCCCCCGACAAATACAATGAGCAGTTCTTC
TRBV11-2,few,.,TRBJ1-1,CASSFAPGEGDTEAFF,TGTGCCAGCAGCTTCGCCCCGGGGGAGGGGGACACTGAAGCTTTCTTT
TRBV6-6,.,.,TRBJ2-3,CASSYFPLSSTDTQYF,TGTGCCAGCAGTTACTTTCCCTTATCTAGCACAGATACGCAGTATTTT
TRBV11-2,.,TRBD1,TRBJ1-2,CASSLGPGTGRGGYGYTF,TGTGCCAGCAGCTTAGGACCCGGGACAGGGCGCGGAGGCTATGGCTACACCTTC
TRBV7-9,.,.,TRBJ2-3,CASSFGVDTQYF,TGTGCCAGCAGCTTCGGGGTAGATACGCAGTATTTT
TRBV5-6,.,.,TRBJ2-7,CASSLDGGRAYEQYF,TGTGCCAGCAGCTTGGATGGGGGCAGGGCCTACGAGCAGTACTTC
TRBV7-9,.,TRBD1,TRBJ2-5,CASSSQGAGETQYF,TGTGCCAGCAGCTCGCAGGGGGCAGGCGAGACCCAGTACTTC
TRBV19,.,TRBD1,TRBJ1-1,CASSIRDRRSLAFF,TGTGCCAGTAGTATCCGGGACAGGCGGAGTCTGGCTTTCTTT
TRBV7-3,.,.,TRBJ1-5,CASSDGSNQPQHF,TGTGCCAGCAGCGACGGATCCAATCAGCCCCAGCATTTT
TRBV7-2,once,.,TRBJ2-5,CASSLQGPQRETQYF,TGTGCCAGCAGCTTACAGGGGCCCCAACGGGAGACCCAGTACTTC
TRBV7-6,.,TRBD1,TRBJ2-5,CASSLWTGGAQETQYF,TGTGCCAGCAGCTTATGGACAGGGGGGGCCCAAGAGACCCAGTACTTC
TRBV5-1,.,.,TRBJ2-1,CASSWRGGQMSYNEQFF,TGCGCCAGCAGCTGGAGGGGAGGACAGATGTCCTACAATGAGCAGTTCTTC
TRBV19,.,.,TRBJ2-7,CASNPGISYEQYF,TGTGCCAGTAATCCCGGGATCTCCTACGAGCAGTACTTC
TRBV9,.,.,TRBJ2-7,CASSPEGSALYEQYF,TGTGCCAGCAGCCCTGAGGGGAGCGCGCTCTACGAGCAGTACTTC
TRBV5-6,.,.,TRBJ2-7,CASSLVGSTYEQYF,TGTGCCAGCAGCTTGGTTGGCAGTACCTACGAGCAGTACTTC
TRBV13,.,TRBD2,TRBJ2-3,CASSHLTSGGPDTQYF,TGTGCCAGCAGCCACCTAACTAGCGGGGGGCCGGATACGCAGTATTTT
TRBV2,medium-sized,.,TRBJ1-1,CASSESHGGDTEAFF,TGTGCCAGCAGTGAATCCCACGGCGGAGACACTGAAGCTTTCTTT
TRBV19,.,TRBD1,TRBJ1-1,CASRPDREGVYTEAFF,TGTGCCAGTAGACCCGACAGGGAGGGAGTGTACACTGAAGCTTTCTTT
TRBV5-1,.,.,TRBJ1-3,CASSLDPGTVSSGNTIYF,TGCGCCAGCAGCTTGGATCCCGGGACGGTGAGCTCTGGAAACACCATATATTTT
TRBV7-8,.,TRBD2,TRBJ2-2,CASSLLLLAGGQNTGELFF,TGTGCCAGCAGCTTGTTGTTACTAGCGGGGGGGCAGAACACCGGGGAGCTGTTTTTT
TRBV5-5,.,.,TRBJ2-7,CASSLEGDETYEQYF,TGTGCCAGCAGCTTGGAGGGGGACGAGACCTACGAGCAGTACTTC
TRBV7-9,.,.,TRBJ2-1,CASSRHGLNEQFF,TGTGCCAGCAGCCGGCACGGGCTGAATGAGCAGTTCTTC
TRBV5-5,.,.,TRBJ1-2,CASSLWKGGDYGYTF,TGTGCCAGCAGCTTGTGGAAGGGAGGGGACTATGGCTACACCTTC
TRBV9,medium-sized,.,TRBJ1-2,CASSVDGGSMYYGYTF,TGTGCCAGCAGCGTAGATGGGGGTTCTATGTACTATGGCTACACCTTC
TRBV4-3,.,.,TRBJ1-1,CASSPLEGSRTEAFF,TGCGCCAGCAGCCCCCTCGAGGGGTCGAGGACTGAAGCTTTCTTT
TRBV5-1,.,.,TRBJ2-7,CASGSENSYEQYF,TGCGCCAGCGGATCGGAGAACTCCTACGAGCAGTACTTC
TRBV11-1,few,TRBD1,TRBJ1-6,CASSSGTDNSPLHF,TGTGCCAGCAGCTCCGGGACAGATAATTCACCCCTCCACTTT
TRBV9,.,.,TRBJ1-1,CASSPTGSTEAFF,TGTGCCAGCAGCCCTACAGGGAGCACTGAAGCTTTCTTT
TRBV5-6,.,.,TRBJ2-5,CASSLGATDPQYF,TGTGCCAGCAGCTTGGGCGCAACGGATCCCCAGTACTTC
TRBV5-1,once,.,TRBJ2-1,CASSSRTGDSYNEQFF,TGCGCCAGCAGCTCTAGGACTGGGGACTCCTACAATGAGCAGTTCTTC
TRBV27,.,TRBD1,TRBJ2-5,CASSSRTGLGETQYF,TGTGCCAGCAGTTCCCGGACAGGGTTAGGGGAGACCCAGTACTTC
TRBV6-6,.,.,TRBJ1-3,CASQPGAYLGNTIYF,TGTGCCTCTCAGCCCGGGGCTTATCTTGGAAACACCATATATTTT
TRBV6-5,.,.,TRBJ1-1,CASRRGSGTEAFF,TGTGCCAGCAGGCGGGGATCGGGCACTGAAGCTTTCTTT
TRBV10-2,.,TRBD1,TRBJ2-3,CASSLGQGTDTQYF,TGCGCCAGCAGCTTAGGACAGGGCACAGATACGCAGTATTTT
TRBV7-3,few,.,TRBJ1-3,CASSLNPRGRPGNTIYF,TGTGCCAGCAGCTTAAATCCGCGGGGGCGCCCTGGAAACACCATATATTTT
TRBV19,.,.,TRBJ1-5,CASSTRLSGEGQPQHF,TGTGCCAGTAGTACCCGTCTGTCCGGGGAGGGCCAGCCCCAGCATTTT
TRBV6-5,.,.,TRBJ1-1,CASSQPPNTEAFF,TGTGCCAGCAGTCAACCCCCGAACACTGAAGCTTTCTTT
TRBV10-2,.,.,TRBJ1-1,CASRQGDPEAFF,TGCGCCAGCAGACAAGGGGACCCTGAAGCTTTCTTT
TRBV11-2,.,.,TRBJ1-2,CASSPGGIYGYTF,TGTGCCAGCAGCCCTGGGGGGATATATGGCTACACCTTC
TRBV19,.,.,TRBJ2-7,CASSRTWTVGEQYF,TGTGCCAGTAGTCGTACTTGGACTGTGGGCGAGCAGTACTTC
TRBV7-2,.,.,TRBJ1-1,CASSLDVPNTEAFF,TGTGCCAGCAGCTTAGATGTGCCGAACACTGAAGCTTTCTTT
TRBV2,.,TRBD1,TRBJ1-5,CASSGQGRESNQPQHF,TGTGCCAGCAGCGGACAGGGAAGGGAAAGCAATCAGCCCCAGCATTTT
TRBV5-6,.,TRBD2,TRBJ2-7,CASSWAGTSVYEQYF,TGTGCCAGCAGCTGGGCTGGGACTAGCGTTTACGAGCAGTACTTC
TRBV4-3,.,.,TRBJ1-2,CASSQSPGEGEDYGYTF,TGCGCCAGCAGCCAAAGCCCTGGCGAGGGGGAGGACTATGGCTACACCTTC
TRBV29-1,.,.,TRBJ2-3,CSGGTDTQYF,TGCAGTGGCGGGACAGATACGCAGTATTTT
TRBV23-1,.,.,TRBJ2-1,CASTPRGDEQFF,TGCGCCAGCACTCCCCGAGGCGATGAGCAGTTCTTC
TRBV25-1,.,TRBD1,TRBJ2-7,CASSERTGISYEQYF,TGTGCCAGCAGTGAAAGGACAGGGATCTCCTACGAGCAGTACTTC
TRBV13,.,TRBD1,TRBJ2-2,CASSEIGDRENTGELFF,TGTGCCAGCAGCGAAATAGGGGACAGGGAGAACACCGGGGAGCTGTTTTTT
TRBV5-4,.,TRBD1,TRBJ1-1,CASSLGTGRAFF,TGTGCCAGCAGCTTGGGGACAGGGCGAGCTTTCTTT
TRBV6-5,medium-sized,.,TRBJ1-3,CASSYDPNSGNTIYF,TGTGCCAGCAGTTACGACCCGAACTCTGGAAACACCATATATTTT
TRBV11-2,.,.,TRBJ1-2,CASSLARPGQLTYGYTF,TGTGCCAGCAGCTTAGCCCGTCCCGGACAACTAACCTATGGCTACACCTTC
TRBV11-2,.,.,TRBJ2-7,CASGSYEQYF,TGTGCCAGCGGGTCGTACGAGCAGTACTTC
TRBV19,.,.,TRBJ1-1,CASSIGVMDYEAFF,TGTGCCAGTAGTATCGGGGTGATGGATTATGAAGCTTTCTTT